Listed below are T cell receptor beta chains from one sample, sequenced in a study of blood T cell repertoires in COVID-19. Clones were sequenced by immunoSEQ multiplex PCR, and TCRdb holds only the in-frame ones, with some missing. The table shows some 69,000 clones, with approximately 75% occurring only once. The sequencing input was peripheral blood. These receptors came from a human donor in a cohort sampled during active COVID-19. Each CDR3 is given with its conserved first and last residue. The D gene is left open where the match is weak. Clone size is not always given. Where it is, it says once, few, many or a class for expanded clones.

DNA: TGTGCCAGCAGTGCAGGGCCTGGAAACACCATATATTTT
CDR3: CASSAGPGNTIYF
J: TRBJ1-3
V: TRBV6-4
size: once
D: NA

DNA: TGTGCCAGCTCACGGCAGCTAGCGGGGGTCCAAGAGACCCAGTACTTC
CDR3: CASSRQLAGVQETQYF
J: TRBJ2-5
V: TRBV18
size: NA
D: TRBD2

DNA: TGTGCCAGCAGCGTAGCGGCTAGCGGGGGTCTCGGGGAGACCCAGTACTTC
CDR3: CASSVAASGGLGETQYF
J: TRBJ2-5
V: TRBV9
size: few
D: TRBD2

DNA: TGTGCCAGCAGCTTAGGACAGGGTCCGAACACTGAAGCTTTCTTT
CDR3: CASSLGQGPNTEAFF
J: TRBJ1-1
V: TRBV11-1
size: few
D: TRBD1

DNA: TGTGCCAGCAGTGCCCCGGGATTTGGAGGAGTGGGGGAGCTGTTTTTT
CDR3: CASSAPGFGGVGELFF
J: TRBJ2-2
V: TRBV28
size: few
D: NA

DNA: TGTGCCAGCAGCATCTCGACGCGGAATAGCAATCAGCCCCAGCATTTT
CDR3: CASSISTRNSNQPQHF
J: TRBJ1-5
V: TRBV7-9
size: NA
D: NA

DNA: TGTGCCAGCAGGGAGGGCAGCAACAGAAACACCATATATTTT
CDR3: CASREGSNRNTIYF
J: TRBJ1-3
V: TRBV2
size: NA
D: NA

DNA: TGTGCCTGGAGCCCCGGACAGGGGATGAGGGCTGAAGCTTTCTTT
CDR3: CAWSPGQGMRAEAFF
J: TRBJ1-1
V: TRBV30
size: NA
D: TRBD1

DNA: TGTGCCAGCAGCCGACAGGGAACCTATGGCTACACCTTC
CDR3: CASSRQGTYGYTF
J: TRBJ1-2
V: TRBV12-3/TRBV12-4
size: NA
D: TRBD1

DNA: TGCGCCAGCAGCTTGGACTCAGGGGTCGACACAGATACGCAGTATTTT
CDR3: CASSLDSGVDTDTQYF
J: TRBJ2-3
V: TRBV5-1
size: NA
D: NA

DNA: TGTGCCAGTAGTCCAACAGGGGTAGAGACCCAGTACTTC
CDR3: CASSPTGVETQYF
J: TRBJ2-5
V: TRBV19
size: NA
D: TRBD1

DNA: TGTGCCAGCAGCGCAAGGGGTCCCTCGGGCGAGCAGTACTTC
CDR3: CASSARGPSGEQYF
J: TRBJ2-7
V: TRBV5-6
size: NA
D: NA

DNA: TGTGCCATCAGTGGGACTAGCGCGGGTGGCACCGGGGAGCTGTTTTTT
CDR3: CAISGTSAGGTGELFF
J: TRBJ2-2
V: TRBV10-3
size: NA
D: TRBD2

DNA: TGTGCCAGCAGCCAAGACGCCTCGAGTGGTACGCAGTATTTT
CDR3: CASSQDASSGTQYF
J: TRBJ2-3
V: TRBV3-1/TRBV3-2
size: NA
D: NA

DNA: TGTGCCAGCAGTGAACAGGACGGACGGACCTATGGCTACACCTTC
CDR3: CASSEQDGRTYGYTF
J: TRBJ1-2
V: TRBV28
size: NA
D: NA

DNA: TGTGCCAGCAGGGGAGGCGGAGCGGGACAAAAGGATACGCAGTATTTT
CDR3: CASRGGGAGQKDTQYF
J: TRBJ2-3
V: TRBV27
size: NA
D: NA